This record covers a single T cell receptor beta chain. What it binds is not known. CDR1 ENHRY and CDR2 SYGVKD come from the germline V gene. CDR3 length: 14 amino acids. The V gene end was trimmed by 6 bases and the J gene end by 5 bases; junction bases not matched to a gene: 9. These data come from a study of T cells in localized non-small cell lung cancer. Notes on the study in general: There were a median around 57 of the top 100 tumor clones appearing in adjacent lung. A higher density of T cells in blood coincided with extended overall survival. Since sequencing was restricted to only one region of the tumor, intratumor heterogeneity remains a possibility. Uninvolved adjacent lung showed higher T cell clonality than tumor.

Using immunoSEQ multiplex PCR, the repertoire was profiled, and TCRdb retains in-frame clones only, with some absent. In the table there are 20,000 to 30,000 clones, 80% to 90% of which are singletons. The specimen comprised peripheral blood, sampled before any cancer treatment. This TCR came from a female donor over 55 with stage I lung adenocarcinoma. This sequence joins TRBV10-3 and TRBJ1-1; 7 bases are a match to TRBD1. The CDR3: CAIRWDRSMTEAFF. CDR3 nucleotides: TGTGCCATCAGATGGGACAGATCGATGACTGAAGCTTTCTTT.